This entry is about one T cell receptor (beta chain). These data come from a study of blood T cell repertoires in COVID-19. Study background: There were acute and convalescent COVID-19 samples, and they came from the United States, Italy and Spain. Sources were T cells, B-cell-depleted T cells, or PBMCs; the material itself was cDNA or gDNA.

Original analysis: Amplified reference gene primers provided the basis for estimating nucleated cell counts. Sequencing used immunoSEQ multiplex PCR; TCRdb keeps in-frame clones, though not all of them. The D gene and trimming were derived from the DNA, and the V and J assignments and clone size from that table. The sample records about 81,000 clones, about 83% being singletons. This CDR3 is 14 amino acids long. Germline-derived CDR1 and CDR2 are MNHEY and SVGAGI. V lost 5 bases, J lost 4 bases, and 14 bases lay in between. Sequencing was performed on peripheral blood. The gene calls are TRBV6-5 and TRBJ1-1; D not resolved. The sequence was collected from a human donor in a cohort sampled during active COVID-19. The CDR3 is CASSRWTVGTEAFF. As DNA, the CDR3 is TGTGCCAGCAGTCGTTGGACTGTGGGCACTGAAGCTTTCTTT.